What follows describes a single T cell receptor (beta chain). Its antigen is not identified. Unstimulated regulatory T cells (CD4+CD25+CD127-), CD4+CD25- non-regulatory cells, CD4 and CD8 cells were FACS-sorted from thawed PBMCs. The source of the sample is a study of Tregs in tolerant kidney transplant recipients. Notes on the study in general: The most relevant donor-specific Treg TCRbeta repertoire apparently came from expansion with activated donor B cells. Findings come from small patient numbers and require larger validation. No direct test of biological reproducibility was done here.

Profiling relied on immunoSEQ multiplex PCR, and the TCRdb table lists in-frame clones only, not all of them. The sample has some 250,000 clones, approximately 84% seen once. CDR1 is MNHNS, CDR2 SASEGT, per germline. V lost 9 bases to trimming and J lost 4 bases, with 12 bases between them. This CDR3 has 12 residues. This sequence was found in a human donor in good health. What was sequenced was CD4+ T cells from blood. The V and J genes are TRBV6-1 and TRBJ2-5, with D hard to call. CDR3 nucleotides: TGTGCCAGTAGGGTTAATAGAGAGACCCAGTACTTC. Its protein product is CASRVNRETQYF.